Given below is one T cell receptor beta chain in context. With the library built for alpha chains, this beta chain is off target and its frequency is not meaningful. Sample time point: sample taken at primary tumor resection. Patients with untreated early-stage non-small cell lung cancer, numbering 72, were the donors. Whole RNA, isolated from tumor, nontumor lung or frozen PBMC, was sequenced without prior sorting. This specimen comes from a study of spatial heterogeneity in lung cancer. Each CDR3 protein is one row after TCRdb ran MiXCR on the 5' RACE reads. The table lists about 5,500 distinct CDR3 sequences, about an eighth of them singletons. Losses at the gene ends were 3 bases for V and 2 bases for J; bases not matched to a gene: 8. CDR3 length equals 16 residues. Germline V gene lookup returns CDR1 SNHLY and CDR2 FYNNEI.

This sample comprised lung tissue, obtained at surgery. The receptor was isolated from a human donor with early-stage non-small cell lung cancer. The gene calls are TRBV2 and TRBJ2-5; 8 bases match TRBD1. For the CDR3, the DNA is TGTGCCAGCAGTGACCCGACAGGGGAGATTCAAGAGACCCAGTACTTC. Amino acids: CASSDPTGEIQETQYF.